The 20 T cell receptor beta chains presented below share a single source sample, sequenced in a study of human T cells and chemical hapten exposure. TCRdb analysed the RACE reads with MiXCR anew, one entry per CDR3 protein. The table lists about 170,000 distinct CDR3 sequences, 25% to 35% of them singletons, with about 2% in the top ten. The time point is: patch test 3, about 24 weeks after DPC sensitization. Treatment specified: therapeutic diphenylcyclopropenone sensitization with weekly scalp DPC. The starting material was whole blood, obtained in connection with sensitization to the hapten diphenylcyclopropenone (DPC). All receptors derive from a woman between 18 and 29 years old with alopecia areata. Some clones in this sample may be carry-over from other donors' samples.

This clonotype was detected ten times or more. The J gene is TRBJ2-3, the V gene TRBV20-1; D might be TRBD2 (5 bases). V lost 6 bases, J lost 4 bases, and 14 bases lay in between. The CDR3 totals 13 residues. Per germline, CDR1 DFQATT and CDR2 SNEGSKA (reference sequence). The CDR3 coding sequence is TGCAGTGCCCCTCCTAGCTCAGCAGATACGCAGTATTTT. Its translation is CSAPPSSADTQYF.

This sequence joins TRBV20-1 and TRBJ2-3; TRBD1 matches 9 bases. From germline, CDR1 is DFQATT and CDR2 SNEGSKA (reference sequence). The CDR3 spans 19 residues. V shed 0 bases and J 7 bases; nucleotides not matched to a gene: 20. This chain's CDR3 is CSARDLMSPRDRVGHTQYF. The CDR3 DNA is TGCAGTGCTAGAGACCTTATGTCGCCACGGGACAGGGTCGGACATACGCAGTATTTT.

This clonotype was counted a few times. The chain is built from TRBV6-2 or TRBV6-3 and TRBJ2-2; the D is unclear. The germline gives CDR1 MNHEY, CDR2 SVGEGT. The CDR3 runs 15 residues. Trimming took off 7 bases at V and 5 bases at J, with 17 bases between the two ends. This CDR3 is CASTGKKVTTGELFF. CDR3 in DNA: TGTGCCAGCACGGGTAAAAAGGTGACGACCGGGGAGCTGTTTTTT.

This clonotype was counted between two and nine times. The gene calls are TRBV20-1 and TRBJ1-5, with TRBD1 matching over 8 bases. This CDR3 has 14 amino acids. In germline, CDR1 is DFQATT, CDR2 SNEGSKA (reference sequence). V dropped 5 bases and J dropped 0; count of bases not matched to a gene: 3. CDR3 DNA: TGCAGTGCTCCGGACAGGGATAGCAATCAGCCCCAGCATTTT. This sequence encodes CSAPDRDSNQPQHF.

V is TRBV27 and J is TRBJ2-5; D remains unclear. This CDR3 is built from 14 residues. Trimming pared 4 bases from V and 1 base from J, leaving 10 bases between. Germline V CDR1 and CDR2: MNHEY, SMNVEV (reference sequence). In DNA, the CDR3 is TGTGCCAGCAGTTCCCTAGGGCGCCAAGAGACCCAGTACTTC. It specifies CASSSLGRQETQYF.

The chain is built from TRBV29-1 and TRBJ1-2; D is possibly TRBD1 (6 bases). Looked up from germline, CDR1 is SQVTM and CDR2 is ANQGSEA. Trimming cost V 0 bases and J 4 bases, with 12 bases left between them. This CDR3 is built from 14 residues. The CDR3 reads CSVEEITGTYGYTF. The CDR3 DNA follows: TGCAGCGTTGAAGAAATAACAGGGACCTATGGCTACACCTTC.

The chain is built from TRBV4-3 and TRBJ2-7, with 9 bases aligning to TRBD2. This CDR3 is built from 17 residues. V shed 3 bases and J 4 bases; nucleotides not matched to a gene: 13. The germline V gene has CDR1 LGHNA and CDR2 YSLEER. CDR3 region: CASSQPPEREEPYEQYF. The CDR3 bases are TGCGCCAGCAGCCAGCCCCCAGAGCGGGAGGAACCTTACGAGCAGTACTTC.

This clonotype was seen a few times. This chain connects TRBV4-2 to TRBJ2-7; the D gene is possibly TRBD1 (5 bases). The CDR3 extends over 15 amino acids. The germline CDR1 and CDR2 sequences are LGHNA and YNFKEQ. V gave up 1 base and J gave up 0 bases, with 10 bases separating them. Here the CDR3 DNA reads TGTGCCAGCAGCCAAGCTGGGGCTAGCTCCTACGAGCAGTACTTC. Its translation is CASSQAGASSYEQYF.

V is TRBV20-1 and J is TRBJ2-5; perhaps TRBD2 as D (5 bases). The V end lost 2 bases, the J end lost 2 bases, and 21 bases lay between the germline ends. The CDR3 is made up of 17 amino acids. Germline values: CDR1 DFQATT, CDR2 SNEGSKA (reference sequence). The CDR3 DNA follows: TGCAGTGCTAGAAAACTGCTCCGGGATGACCATCAAGAGACCCAGTACTTC. Its translation: CSARKLLRDDHQETQYF.

J is TRBJ2-3 and V is TRBV10-3; D not certain. V was trimmed by 4 bases and J by 1 base, leaving 6 bases between them. The CDR3 is made up of 13 amino acids. The germline V gene encodes CDR1 ENHRY and CDR2 SYGVKD. CDR3 sequence: CAISAGGTDTQYF. DNA of the CDR3: TGTGCCATCAGTGCTGGGGGCACAGATACGCAGTATTTT.

This chain uses TRBV7-2 with TRBJ2-7; 9 nucleotides align to TRBD2. CDR1 is SGHTA, CDR2 FQGNSA, per germline. The length of the CDR3 is 15 residues. V lost 4 bases and J lost 2; bases outside the gene matches: 6. In DNA form, the CDR3 reads TGTGCCAGCAGCTACTCTAGCGGGGTGGCCTACGAGCAGTACTTC. Translation gives CASSYSSGVAYEQYF.

This clonotype came up a few times. The gene calls are TRBV4-1 and TRBJ2-5; D is possibly TRBD1 (5 bases). Germline V gene data show CDR1 as MGHRA and CDR2 as YSYEKL. Trimming removed 0 bases from V and 3 bases from J, with 8 bases in between. CDR3 length equals 14 residues. CDR3 sequence reads: CASSQDLGEETQYF. CDR3 coding DNA: TGCGCCAGCAGCCAAGATTTAGGGGAAGAGACCCAGTACTTC.

V is TRBV20-1 and J is TRBJ2-7, with D perhaps TRBD1 (6 bases). The germline CDR1 and CDR2 sequences are DFQATT and SNEGSKA (reference sequence). The V gene lost 3 bases and the J gene lost 2 bases, with 8 bases spanning the gap. This CDR3 has 12 amino acids. The CDR3 loop is CSARDSTYEQYF. CDR3 in DNA: TGCAGTGCTAGGGACAGTACCTACGAGCAGTACTTC.

This clonotype was detected only a few times. V is TRBV4-3 and J is TRBJ2-1; 9 positions match TRBD1. The V gene's germline CDR1 is LGHNA and CDR2 YSLEER. V lost 2 bases and J lost 4; bases outside the gene matches: 6. The CDR3 extends over 16 amino acids. CDR3 sequence: CASSQTRDRVYNEQFF. The CDR3 bases are TGCGCCAGCAGCCAAACCCGGGACAGGGTATACAATGAGCAGTTCTTC.

This clonotype has only a few counts. The chain employs TRBV6-5 and TRBJ1-2; the match to TRBD1 covers 9 bases. Germline CDR1 is MNHEY and CDR2 is SVGAGI. The CDR3 extends over 15 amino acids. V dropped 6 bases and J dropped 3; count of bases not matched to a gene: 8. The CDR3: CASSKEQGAHYGYTF. As DNA, the CDR3 is TGTGCCAGCAGCAAGGAACAGGGGGCTCACTATGGCTACACCTTC.

This clonotype was detected ten times or more. V gene TRBV29-1 combines with J gene TRBJ2-1; no clear D. Per the germline V gene, CDR1 is SQVTM and CDR2 is ANQGSEA. This CDR3 comprises 12 residues. Trimming removed 3 bases at V and 9 bases at J, with 12 bases between. CDR3 nucleotides: TGCAGCGTTGACCGACCCCGGAGTGAGCAGTTCTTC. As protein: CSVDRPRSEQFF.

There are a few counts of this clonotype. V gene TRBV12-3 or TRBV12-4 combines with J gene TRBJ1-3, with TRBD1 as a possible D gene (6 bases). The CDR3 runs 13 residues. The V and J ends lost 6 bases and 4 bases respectively, with 10 bases between them. Written as DNA, the CDR3 is TGTGCCAGCAGCGGACAGCACGGAAACACCATATATTTT. Translated: CASSGQHGNTIYF.

CDR3 in DNA: TGCAGTGCTAGAGTTAACAGCCTCGACGAGCAGTACTTC. Its protein is CSARVNSLDEQYF. The chain couples TRBV20-1 to TRBJ2-7; unclear D gene. This CDR3 is built from 13 residues. V was trimmed by 1 base and J by 5 bases, leaving 12 bases between them. Looked up from germline, CDR1 is DFQATT and CDR2 is SNEGSKA (reference sequence).

This clonotype was seen a handful of times. The chain employs TRBV5-1 and TRBJ1-3; D not resolved. CDR3 length: 15 amino acids. Germline-derived CDR1 and CDR2 are SGHRS and YFSETQ. V was clipped by 4 bases and J by 0 bases, with 11 bases between them. This chain's CDR3 is CASSPQTVSGNTIYF. CDR3 sequence (DNA): TGCGCCAGCAGCCCTCAGACGGTCTCTGGAAACACCATATATTTT.

The chain has TRBV2 and TRBJ1-3; tentative D call: TRBD1 (5 bases). CDR1 and CDR2 (germline): SNHLY, FYNNEI. The CDR3 has 12 amino acids. Trimming took off 6 bases at V and 4 bases at J, with 7 bases between the two ends. The CDR3 here is CASSPGGNTIYF. DNA for the CDR3: TGTGCCAGCAGCCCAGGGGGAAACACCATATATTTT.